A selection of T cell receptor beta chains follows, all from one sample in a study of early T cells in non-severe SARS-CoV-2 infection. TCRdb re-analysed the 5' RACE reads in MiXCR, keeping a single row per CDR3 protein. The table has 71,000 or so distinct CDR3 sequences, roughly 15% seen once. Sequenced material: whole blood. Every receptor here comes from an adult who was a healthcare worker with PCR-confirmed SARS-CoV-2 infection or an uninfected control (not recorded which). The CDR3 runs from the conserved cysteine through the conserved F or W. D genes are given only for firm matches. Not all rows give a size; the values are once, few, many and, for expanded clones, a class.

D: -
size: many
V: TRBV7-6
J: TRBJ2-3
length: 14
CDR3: CASSLSGGGSTQYF
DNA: TGTGCCAGCAGCCTATCCGGTGGGGGGTCTACGCAGTATTTT

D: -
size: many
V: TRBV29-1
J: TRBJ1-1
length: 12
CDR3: CSVAGGGTEAFF
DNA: TGCAGCGTTGCTGGGGGGGGGACTGAAGCTTTCTTT

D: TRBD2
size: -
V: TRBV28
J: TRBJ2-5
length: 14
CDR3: CASSGSGYQETQYF
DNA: TGTGCCAGCAGTGGTAGCGGGTACCAAGAGACCCAGTACTTC

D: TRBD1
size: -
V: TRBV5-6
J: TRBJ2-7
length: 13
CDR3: CASSPGQGIEQYF
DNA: TGTGCCAGCAGTCCCGGACAGGGGATCGAGCAGTACTTC

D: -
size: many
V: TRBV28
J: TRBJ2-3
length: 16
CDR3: CASSLNVGLGTDTQYF
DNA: TGTGCCAGCAGTTTAAACGTGGGCCTTGGGACAGATACGCAGTATTTT

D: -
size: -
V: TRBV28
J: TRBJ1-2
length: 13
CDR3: CASSYSPGDGYTF
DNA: TGTGCCAGCAGTTACTCGCCCGGGGATGGCTACACCTTC

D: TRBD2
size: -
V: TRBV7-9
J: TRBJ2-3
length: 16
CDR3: CASSFSLAGNTDTQYF
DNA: TGTGCCAGCAGCTTCAGCCTAGCGGGGAACACAGATACGCAGTATTTT

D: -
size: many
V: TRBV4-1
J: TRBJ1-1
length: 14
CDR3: CASSQESVDTEAFF
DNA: TGCGCCAGCAGCCAAGAATCGGTTGACACTGAAGCTTTCTTT

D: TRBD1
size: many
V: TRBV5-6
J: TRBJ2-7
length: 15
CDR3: CASSLVRQGRYEQYF
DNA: TGTGCCAGCAGCTTGGTTAGACAGGGGAGGTACGAGCAGTACTTC

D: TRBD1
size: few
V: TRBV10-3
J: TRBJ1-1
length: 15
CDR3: CAISAGGQWVTEAFF
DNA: TGTGCCATCAGTGCCGGGGGACAGTGGGTCACTGAAGCTTTCTTT